Below are 10 T cell receptor beta chains sequenced from a single sample in a study of blood T cell repertoires in COVID-19. Generated by immunoSEQ multiplex PCR, the TCRdb table keeps only in-frame clones and is missing some. The sample holds 200,000 or so clones, about 86% seen once. The specimen sequenced was PBMCs or T cells enriched from blood (not recorded which). The receptors come from a man aged 40-55 years who had recovered from COVID-19.

The genes are TRBV4-3 and TRBJ2-7, with 8 positions matching TRBD1. The germline CDR1 and CDR2 sequences are LGHNA and YSLEER. The CDR3 sequence is 15 residues long. V shed 4 bases and J 4 bases; nucleotides not matched to a gene: 9. Here the CDR3 DNA reads TGCGCCAGCAGCCTCTCAGGGGGCGGAGGTTACGAGCAGTACTTC. Encoded protein: CASSLSGGGGYEQYF.

This clone was picked up a small number of times. This sequence joins TRBV7-9 and TRBJ2-2; TRBD1 matches 9 bases. The CDR3 sequence is 15 residues long. The junction had 1 base not matched to a gene; V was cut back by 4 bases and J by 1 base. The germline CDR1 and CDR2 sequences are SEHNR and FQNEAQ (reference sequence). The CDR3 DNA is TGTGCCAGCAGCTCGGGACAGGGGAACACCGGGGAGCTGTTTTTT. Its translation: CASSSGQGNTGELFF.

The gene calls are TRBV18 and TRBJ1-3, with TRBD1 matching over 7 bases. CDR3 length equals 17 residues. Trimming removed 3 bases from V and 0 bases from J; junction bases left unmatched: 8. CDR1 KGHSH and CDR2 LQKENI come from the germline V gene. The CDR3 sequence is CASSPTLGQFSGNTIYF. DNA for the CDR3: TGTGCCAGCTCACCCACATTGGGACAGTTCTCTGGAAACACCATATATTTT.

The gene calls are TRBV7-2 and TRBJ1-6; possible D gene TRBD1, 6 bases. Germline CDR1 reads SGHTA; CDR2 reads FQGNSA. This CDR3 spans 15 amino acids. The ends were cut back, 3 bases at V and 7 bases at J, with 13 bases in the middle. The DNA of the CDR3 is TGTGCCAGCAGCTTGGGTTCAGGGGTGAATTCACCCCTCCACTTT. Translated: CASSLGSGVNSPLHF.

This rearrangement joins TRBV7-8 to TRBJ2-6; D perhaps matches TRBD1 (5 bases). CDR1 SGHVS and CDR2 FQNEAQ come from the germline V gene. The CDR3 spans 19 residues. With 0 bases removed from V and 0 bases from J, the gap between germline ends came to 15 bases. The CDR3 spells CASSLAANRLSSGANVLTF. CDR3 bases: TGTGCCAGCAGCTTAGCGGCTAACAGGCTAAGCTCTGGGGCCAACGTCCTGACTTTC.

The rearrangement links TRBV4-2 to TRBJ1-2; tentative D call: TRBD1 (6 bases). Trimming removed 2 bases from V and 4 bases from J, with 11 bases in between. Germline values: CDR1 LGHNA, CDR2 YNFKEQ. This CDR3 is built from 14 residues. In nucleotides, the CDR3 is TGTGCCAGCAGCCAAACTCAGGGGACCTATGGCTACACCTTC. Protein product: CASSQTQGTYGYTF.

The chain links TRBV6-5 to TRBJ1-2; the D gene is possibly TRBD1 (5 bases). V lost 8 bases and J 4 bases, leaving 11 bases between the germline ends. The germline gives CDR1 MNHEY, CDR2 SVGAGI. The CDR3 has 12 residues. The DNA of the CDR3 is TGTGCCAGCCAACAGGCATCCTATGGCTACACCTTC. Residues: CASQQASYGYTF.

This sequence joins TRBV14 and TRBJ2-3, with a weak D call TRBD1 (5 bases). The germline V and J ends were trimmed by 2 bases and 4 bases, with 7 bases remaining between them. CDR1 and CDR2 from the germline V gene are SGHDN and FVKESK. This CDR3 spans 13 amino acids. The CDR3 bases are TGTGCCAGCAGCCAATCCAGGGCAGATACGCAGTATTTT. Amino acids: CASSQSRADTQYF.

This chain joins TRBV28 and TRBJ2-5; tentatively, D is TRBD2 (5 bases). V gave up 7 bases and J gave up 2 bases, with 17 bases separating them. The V gene's germline CDR1 is MDHEN and CDR2 SYDVKM. The CDR3 runs to 15 residues. The CDR3 bases are TGTGCCAGCACCCCGGGGAGCGTAGGGCAAGAGACCCAGTACTTC. Its protein product is CASTPGSVGQETQYF.

The chain couples TRBV4-2 to TRBJ2-3; the D gene is possibly TRBD1 (5 bases). Germline V lookup: CDR1 LGHNA, CDR2 YNFKEQ. The CDR3 spans 15 residues. V was pared by 0 bases and J by 4 bases, with 11 bases between. CDR3 in amino acids: CASSQDGATSDTQYF. In DNA form, the CDR3 reads TGTGCCAGCAGCCAAGATGGGGCGACTTCAGATACGCAGTATTTT.